At least ten counts were recorded for the clone carrying this TCR beta chain. The source of the sample is a study of blood T cells in healthy people across ages. The CDR3 is made up of 18 amino acids. The germline V gene encodes CDR1 SGHTA and CDR2 FQGNSA. The V end lost 4 bases, the J end lost 3 bases, and 23 bases lay between the germline ends. Peripheral blood, roughly 9.3 milliliters per donor, was collected. A J-beta primer mix and a sample-barcoded 5' primer were used in a second PCR of roughly 6 to 12 cycles. TCRdb re-called the 5' RACE reads with MiXCR, one entry per CDR3 protein. Counted here are some 900,000 distinct CDR3 sequences, less than 35% occurring once; the ten biggest clones make up around a sixth.

Sequencing was done on a sample of blood. The chain combines TRBV7-2 with TRBJ2-3; D unclear. This clonotype was sampled from a woman of 80 years or more in good health. The CDR3 nucleotides are TGTGCCAGCAGCTCCTCCTACGGACCAGGTCGAAGGACAGATACGCAGTATTTT. Translating it yields CASSSSYGPGRRTDTQYF.